This record concerns one T cell receptor (beta chain) sequence. Its antigen is unknown. No base quality information exists; no much larger clone differs at one position. This entry is derived from a study of a mutant IDH1 vaccine in newly diagnosed glioma (dated by TCRdb to about 2021). About the investigation overall: Of the approximately 30 treated patients, approximately 62% were male and around 40% were female, and the mean age was 40.4 years. For exploratory analyses, longitudinal TCRB deep sequencing was carried out in 25 to 30 treated patients wherever samples were available. Peripheral blood was collected at six visits: V03 (baseline), V05, V07, V10, V12 and V13. Prior to enrollment, standard therapy consisting of radiotherapy alone, temozolomide alone, or radiochemotherapy with temozolomide had been administered to patients, with the combination being received by most patients. General findings and caveats noted by the study authors: Selection of PBMC samples for TCRB deep sequencing was based on availability. Immune responses induced by the vaccine were seen in roughly 95% of patients across multiple MHC alleles. Pseudoprogression appeared unrelated to alterations in the top peripheral T cell clonotypes detected by TCRB sequencing. The authors stated that sample limitations prevented analyses of patient blood samples from being reproduced.

The library was obtained by the immunoSEQ multiplex PCR assay. Rearranged TCR beta chain sequences were amplified with the hsTCRB Kit following the manufacturer's protocol. An Illumina MiSeq was used to sequence the TCRB libraries. The study's processing was this. The proprietary platform of the kit vendor was used for demultiplexing, trimming and gene mapping. Sourced from immuneACCESS, this table was stored by TCRdb with only in-frame sequences that have V and J called. A share of the clones is absent; for the studies checked, an unresolved V gene accounts for under half, and the remainder has no known explanation. The DNA gave D and trimming, while V, J and clone size come from that table. The sample records tens of thousands of clones, about 83% of which are singletons. The ten largest clones add up to approximately 1.8% of the sample. Trimming removed 5 bases from V and 2 bases from J, leaving 12 bases between the germline ends. The germline V gene encodes CDR1 SNHLY and CDR2 FYNNEI. From its cysteine to its phenylalanine, the CDR3 spans 14 amino acids. Left in the record is the CDR3 DNA by itself, 42 bases read in frame from the first base.

The time point label corresponds to: baseline, week 1 (first vaccination visit). Interpreted using the paper, the treatment or condition label stands for: pre-vaccination baseline after standard-of-care therapy. Newly diagnosed WHO grade 3 or 4 IDH1-mutant astrocytomas showing loss of nuclear ATRX were present in the donors. The samples were drawn from NOA16, a multicentre, single-arm, open-label phase I trial in Germany that tested a mutant IDH1 peptide vaccine in humans for the first time. For immunogenicity testing, the blood drawn at visit V03 was used as the baseline sample. Genomic DNA for TCRB sequencing was extracted from EDTA blood using the DNeasy Blood and Tissue Kit.

The chain is made from TRBV2 and TRBJ1-1, with the D gene call left open. This TCR derives from a woman aged 40 to 50 with glioma. The starting material was PBMCs, obtained from a glioma patient treated with radiotherapy, temozolomide or both. The DNA reads as follows: TGTGCCAGCAGTACCCCGGGCAAAAACACTGAAGCTTTCTTT. This encodes CASSTPGKNTEAFF.